This T cell receptor beta chain was found in a study of cytomegalovirus exposure and HLA in healthy donors. The wider study: An earlier analysis identified 120 million or so unique TCR beta sequences in about 180 million T cells.

Per the germline V gene, CDR1 is SGHRS and CDR2 is YFSETQ. V lost 0 bases to trimming and J lost 2 bases, with 14 bases between them. The CDR3 is made up of 16 amino acids. Researchers ran the PCR with 60 Vbeta and 13 Jbeta primers. Authors' analysis steps: Per a later analysis, the number of unique TCR beta chains was approximately 80 million, of which about 11 million were shared. Produced via immunoSEQ multiplex PCR; TCRdb's table is partial and in-frame only. The V and J calls and clone size come from that table; D and trimming were worked out from the DNA. The table lists more than 95,000 clones, roughly three fifths of them singletons, with more than 2.5% in the top ten. Whole-study findings and limits: TCR beta chains numbering some 160 were designated cytomegalovirus-associated. Using the classifier, cytomegalovirus status was reportedly diagnosed with high specificity and sensitivity.

A word on this clone: Its antigen remains unknown.

The TCR comes from a man between 60 and 75 years old in good health and CMV-seronegative. The sample consisted of PBMCs. V usage is TRBV5-1 and J usage is TRBJ2-5; D uncertain. The CDR3 loop is CASSLDVQRTQETQYF. Here the CDR3 DNA reads TGCGCCAGCAGCTTGGATGTCCAGCGCACACAAGAGACCCAGTACTTC.